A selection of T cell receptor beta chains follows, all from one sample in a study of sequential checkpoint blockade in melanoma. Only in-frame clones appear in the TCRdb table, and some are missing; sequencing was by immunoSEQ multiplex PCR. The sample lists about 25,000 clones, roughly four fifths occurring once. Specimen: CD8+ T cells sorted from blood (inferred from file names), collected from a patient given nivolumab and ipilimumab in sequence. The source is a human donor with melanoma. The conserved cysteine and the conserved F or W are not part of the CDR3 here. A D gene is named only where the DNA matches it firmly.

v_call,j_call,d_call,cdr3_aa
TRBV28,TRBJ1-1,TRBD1,ASRILRDRGTEAF
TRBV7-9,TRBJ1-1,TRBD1,ASSPNPTGHTEAF
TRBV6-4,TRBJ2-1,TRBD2,ASSHGTSGVNEQF
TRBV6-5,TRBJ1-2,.,ASTTGYDSGYT
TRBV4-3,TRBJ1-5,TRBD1,ASSQEVQGAGQPQH
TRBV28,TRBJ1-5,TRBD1,ASSFGGTGGNQPQH
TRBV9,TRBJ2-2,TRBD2,ASSVGTSGMTGELF
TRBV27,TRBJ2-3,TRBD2,ASSKAGAGDTQY
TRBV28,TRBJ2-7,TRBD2,ASSLTGGTYEQY
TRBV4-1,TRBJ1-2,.,ASSPLGVRASNYGYT
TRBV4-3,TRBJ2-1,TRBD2,ASSQYLAGEGYNEQF
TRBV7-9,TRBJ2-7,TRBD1,ASSSGQYSYEQY
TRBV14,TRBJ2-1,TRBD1,ASSIGQGSFDEQF
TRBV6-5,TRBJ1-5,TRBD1,ASSFGQGNQPQH
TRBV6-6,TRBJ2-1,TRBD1,ASSLKWGQYNEQF
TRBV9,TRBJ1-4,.,ASSAGRQFNEKLF
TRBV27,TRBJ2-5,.,ASSRGETQY
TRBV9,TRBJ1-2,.,ASSASQQGPYGYT
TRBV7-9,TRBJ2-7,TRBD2,ASTSSGSLWEQY
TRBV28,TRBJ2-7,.,ASSLNEQY
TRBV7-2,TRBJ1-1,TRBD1,ASSLLTGGTTNTEAF
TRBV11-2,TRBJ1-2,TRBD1,ASSPSGTGDDGYT
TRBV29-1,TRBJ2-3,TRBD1,SGAGTGQTDTQY
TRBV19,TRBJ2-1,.,ASNLRGHSYNEQF
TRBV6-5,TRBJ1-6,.,ASSYVGGGSPLH
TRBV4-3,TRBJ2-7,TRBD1,ASSQAPQGQFNEQY